Listed below are T cell receptor beta chains from one sample, sequenced in a study of response to subunit inactivated influenza vaccine. Via MiXCR, TCRdb re-called the RT-PCR reads, giving one row per CDR3 protein. This sample yields more than 450,000 distinct CDR3 sequences, of which less than 10% are seen a single time; about an eighth belongs to the top ten. The source was PBMCs from blood, collected around 2 years after vaccination. All receptors derive from a man aged 50-75 years who received an inactivated influenza vaccine. CDR3s include the opening cysteine and the closing phenylalanine or tryptophan. Each record gives: clone size, V gene, D gene, J gene, CDR3 protein, CDR3 DNA. The D gene is left open where the match is weak. Expanded clones get a size class; other rows say once, few or many, or leave the size out.

abundance: few
v_gene: TRBV7-9
d_gene: .
j_gene: TRBJ1-4
CDR3aa: CASSLADSADDEKLFF
CDR3nt: TGTGCCAGCAGCTTAGCGGATTCGGCCGACGATGAAAAACTGTTTTTT

abundance: few
v_gene: TRBV4-2
d_gene: .
j_gene: TRBJ2-3
CDR3aa: CASSQGVNFDTQYF
CDR3nt: TGTGCCAGCAGCCAGGGGGTGAATTTTGATACGCAGTATTTT

abundance: few
v_gene: TRBV27
d_gene: .
j_gene: TRBJ1-6
CDR3aa: CASTAVALYNSPLHF
CDR3nt: TGTGCCAGTACCGCGGTGGCCCTCTATAATTCACCCCTCCACTTT

abundance: few
v_gene: TRBV29-1
d_gene: .
j_gene: TRBJ2-2
CDR3aa: CSVAGASNTGELFF
CDR3nt: TGCAGCGTTGCAGGCGCCTCGAACACCGGGGAGCTGTTTTTT

abundance: few
v_gene: TRBV18
d_gene: TRBD1
j_gene: TRBJ1-6
CDR3aa: CASSSGIGGVESPLHF
CDR3nt: TGTGCCAGCTCATCCGGGATAGGGGGCGTGGAGTCACCCCTCCACTTT

abundance: many
v_gene: TRBV24-1
d_gene: .
j_gene: TRBJ2-1
CDR3aa: CATRASSSYNEQFF
CDR3nt: TGTGCCACCAGGGCCTCGAGCTCCTACAATGAGCAGTTCTTC

abundance: .
v_gene: TRBV11-1
d_gene: .
j_gene: TRBJ2-3
CDR3aa: CASSSTIPRQSSAIGTQYF
CDR3nt: TGTGCCAGCAGCTCAACAATCCCCCGACAGTCCTCGGCGATTGGTACGCAGTATTTT

abundance: .
v_gene: TRBV14
d_gene: .
j_gene: TRBJ2-2
CDR3aa: CASSPTGSGELFF
CDR3nt: TGTGCCAGCAGCCCTACCGGGTCCGGGGAGCTGTTTTTT

abundance: many
v_gene: TRBV7-3
d_gene: .
j_gene: TRBJ2-1
CDR3aa: CASSPARGGLYNEQFF
CDR3nt: TGTGCCAGCAGCCCCGCCCGGGGCGGGCTCTACAATGAGCAGTTCTTC

abundance: .
v_gene: TRBV29-1
d_gene: .
j_gene: TRBJ1-3
CDR3aa: CSVLAPGNTIYF
CDR3nt: TGCAGCGTCCTTGCTCCTGGAAACACCATATATTTT

abundance: .
v_gene: TRBV9
d_gene: TRBD1
j_gene: TRBJ2-5
CDR3aa: CASNGQGGGETQYF
CDR3nt: TGTGCCAGCAACGGACAGGGTGGGGGAGAGACCCAGTACTTC

abundance: .
v_gene: TRBV13
d_gene: .
j_gene: TRBJ1-1
CDR3aa: CASRLNGQTEAFF
CDR3nt: TGTGCCAGCAGGCTTAACGGACAGACTGAAGCTTTCTTT

abundance: many
v_gene: TRBV28
d_gene: .
j_gene: TRBJ2-7
CDR3aa: CASSFAPRESSREQYF
CDR3nt: TGTGCCAGCAGTTTCGCCCCGCGGGAATCCTCCCGAGAGCAGTACTTC

abundance: few
v_gene: TRBV3-1
d_gene: TRBD2
j_gene: TRBJ2-5
CDR3aa: CASSQDLIAGGQETQYF
CDR3nt: TGTGCCAGCAGCCAAGATTTGATAGCGGGAGGCCAAGAGACCCAGTACTTC

abundance: .
v_gene: TRBV12-3/TRBV12-4
d_gene: .
j_gene: TRBJ1-3
CDR3aa: CASSLIAGFGNTIYF
CDR3nt: TGTGCCAGCAGTTTAATCGCGGGTTTTGGAAACACCATATATTTT

abundance: .
v_gene: TRBV4-2
d_gene: .
j_gene: TRBJ1-3
CDR3aa: CASSQGWVSGNTIYF
CDR3nt: TGTGCCAGCAGCCAAGGGTGGGTCTCCGGAAACACCATATATTTT

abundance: few
v_gene: TRBV20-1
d_gene: .
j_gene: TRBJ2-5
CDR3aa: CSAPATGREKTQYF
CDR3nt: TGCAGTGCCCCGGCGACAGGGAGGGAGAAGACCCAGTACTTC

abundance: few
v_gene: TRBV11-1
d_gene: TRBD1
j_gene: TRBJ1-4
CDR3aa: CASSDRTGALPNEKLFF
CDR3nt: TGTGCCAGCAGCGACCGGACAGGAGCCCTTCCTAATGAAAAACTGTTTTTT

abundance: few
v_gene: TRBV6-2/TRBV6-3
d_gene: .
j_gene: TRBJ2-7
CDR3aa: CASRPVGRSYEQYF
CDR3nt: TGTGCCAGCAGACCAGTCGGGCGAAGCTACGAGCAGTACTTC

abundance: .
v_gene: TRBV20-1
d_gene: .
j_gene: TRBJ2-7
CDR3aa: CSARGPGPRGPYEQYF
CDR3nt: TGCAGTGCTAGAGGTCCGGGACCAAGGGGTCCGTACGAGCAGTACTTC

abundance: many
v_gene: TRBV7-2
d_gene: .
j_gene: TRBJ2-7
CDR3aa: CASSLQGFREQYF
CDR3nt: TGTGCCAGCAGCTTACAGGGTTTCCGCGAGCAGTACTTC

abundance: many
v_gene: TRBV5-1
d_gene: .
j_gene: TRBJ1-1
CDR3aa: CASSWQRNTEAFF
CDR3nt: TGCGCCAGCAGCTGGCAGCGAAACACTGAAGCTTTCTTT

abundance: many
v_gene: TRBV10-3
d_gene: .
j_gene: TRBJ1-4
CDR3aa: CAISESGVGEKLFF
CDR3nt: TGTGCCATCAGTGAGTCGGGAGTAGGCGAAAAACTGTTTTTT

abundance: .
v_gene: TRBV6-2/TRBV6-3
d_gene: TRBD1
j_gene: TRBJ2-7
CDR3aa: CASSYQDRISYEQYF
CDR3nt: TGTGCCAGCAGTTACCAGGACAGGATCTCCTACGAGCAGTACTTC

abundance: many
v_gene: TRBV3-1
d_gene: TRBD1
j_gene: TRBJ1-1
CDR3aa: CASSRFDRVNTEAFF
CDR3nt: TGTGCCAGCAGCCGCTTTGACAGGGTGAACACTGAAGCTTTCTTT

abundance: many
v_gene: TRBV5-1
d_gene: .
j_gene: TRBJ2-7
CDR3aa: CASSPGLNGYEQYF
CDR3nt: TGCGCCAGCAGCCCGGGTCTCAACGGCTACGAGCAGTACTTC

abundance: few
v_gene: TRBV28
d_gene: .
j_gene: TRBJ1-2
CDR3aa: CASSTGGDSNYGYTF
CDR3nt: TGTGCCAGCAGCACCGGAGGAGACTCTAACTATGGCTACACCTTC

abundance: few
v_gene: TRBV10-3
d_gene: .
j_gene: TRBJ2-5
CDR3aa: CAISEGNQETQYF
CDR3nt: TGTGCCATCAGTGAGGGGAACCAAGAGACCCAGTACTTC

abundance: few
v_gene: TRBV20-1
d_gene: TRBD1
j_gene: TRBJ1-5
CDR3aa: CSAWTGGIHQPQHF
CDR3nt: TGCAGTGCTTGGACAGGGGGCATCCATCAGCCCCAGCATTTT

abundance: .
v_gene: TRBV3-1
d_gene: TRBD1
j_gene: TRBJ1-5
CDR3aa: CASSQGGQGGNQPQHF
CDR3nt: TGTGCCAGCAGCCAAGGGGGACAGGGAGGAAATCAGCCCCAGCATTTT

abundance: few
v_gene: TRBV11-2
d_gene: TRBD2
j_gene: TRBJ2-1
CDR3aa: CAGSSSGDNEQFF
CDR3nt: TGTGCGGGAAGCTCTAGCGGGGACAATGAGCAGTTCTTC

abundance: many
v_gene: TRBV20-1
d_gene: .
j_gene: TRBJ2-1
CDR3aa: CSAGRKAQFF
CDR3nt: TGCAGTGCTGGGCGAAAGGCTCAGTTCTTC

abundance: few
v_gene: TRBV25-1
d_gene: TRBD1
j_gene: TRBJ2-3
CDR3aa: CASSELGQGTSTDTQYF
CDR3nt: TGTGCCAGCAGTGAATTGGGACAGGGGACTAGCACAGATACGCAGTATTTT

abundance: .
v_gene: TRBV4-2
d_gene: TRBD1
j_gene: TRBJ1-1
CDR3aa: CASSAPGQGRVSYTEAFF
CDR3nt: TGTGCCAGCAGCGCACCGGGACAGGGGCGAGTATCGTACACTGAAGCTTTCTTT

abundance: .
v_gene: TRBV4-1
d_gene: .
j_gene: TRBJ1-2
CDR3aa: CASSHQVAGDGYTF
CDR3nt: TGCGCCAGCAGCCATCAAGTAGCCGGGGACGGCTACACCTTC

abundance: .
v_gene: TRBV20-1
d_gene: .
j_gene: TRBJ1-1
CDR3aa: CSALAGGNTEAFF
CDR3nt: TGCAGTGCTCTAGCGGGCGGGAACACTGAAGCTTTCTTT

abundance: .
v_gene: TRBV4-1
d_gene: TRBD2
j_gene: TRBJ2-7
CDR3aa: CASSQVPSSGAYYEQYF
CDR3nt: TGCGCCAGCAGCCAAGTTCCCTCTAGCGGGGCTTACTACGAGCAGTACTTC

abundance: many
v_gene: TRBV5-1
d_gene: .
j_gene: TRBJ2-7
CDR3aa: CASSLEGRLDYEQYF
CDR3nt: TGCGCCAGCAGCTTGGAGGGGAGGCTCGACTACGAGCAGTACTTC